The 21 T cell receptor beta chains listed next were all sequenced from one sample in a study of response to subunit inactivated influenza vaccine. TCRdb re-called the RT-PCR reads with MiXCR, one entry per CDR3 protein. This sample has 610,000 or so distinct CDR3 sequences, with around 13% found just once. Sample: PBMCs from blood, taken 11 to 12 days after vaccination. The receptor set was obtained from a man aged 45 to 65 who received an inactivated influenza vaccine.

Only a few counts were recorded for this clonotype. V usage is TRBV12-3 or TRBV12-4 and J usage is TRBJ2-7; D is unclear. The CDR3 has 14 amino acids. V was pared by 3 bases and J by 5 bases, with 14 bases between. For the CDR3, the DNA is TGTGCCAGCAGTTTGGCAGCGCCTAAGGACGAGCAGTACTTC. This codes for CASSLAAPKDEQYF.

The V call is TRBV7-9, the J call TRBJ2-1; TRBD2 matches at 12 bases. This CDR3 region has 16 residues. V trimming: 4 bases; J trimming: 7 bases; junction bases outside the gene matches: 8. Germline V gene sequence: CDR1 SEHNR, CDR2 FQNEAQ (reference sequence). CDR3 in amino acids: CASSWRLAGVVNEQFF. The CDR3 coding sequence is TGTGCCAGCAGCTGGAGACTAGCGGGAGTAGTGAATGAGCAGTTCTTC.

The rearrangement links TRBV29-1 to TRBJ2-1; D remains ambiguous. V was cut by 4 bases and J by 2 bases, with 12 bases left in between. The CDR3 contains 14 residues. The V gene's germline CDR1 is SQVTM and CDR2 ANQGSEA. Written as DNA, the CDR3 is TGCAGCGTTGCATTTCGGTTAACCTACAATGAGCAGTTCTTC. Translating gives CSVAFRLTYNEQFF.

This clonotype was seen repeatedly, ten times or more. The chain recombines TRBV11-2 with TRBJ1-1, with D maybe TRBD1 (6 bases). The CDR3 is 13 amino acids. In germline, CDR1 is SGHAT, CDR2 FQNNGV. V lost 5 bases, J lost 5 bases, and 12 bases lay in between. DNA of the CDR3: TGTGCCAGCAGCGTGGGGGGGGCGACTGAAGCTTTCTTT. It codes for CASSVGGATEAFF. Complete variable domain (other parts from reference TRBV11-2 and TRBJ1-1): EAGVAQSPRYKIIEKRQSVAFWCNPISGHATLYWYQQILGQGPKLLIQFQNNGVVDDSQLPKDRFSAERLKGVDSTLKIQPAKLEDSAVYLCASSVGGATEAFFGQGTRLTVV.

The chain combines TRBV5-5 with TRBJ2-7; D is unclear. The CDR3 extends over 16 amino acids. Trimming removed 1 base at V and 0 bases at J, with 14 bases between. The germline gives CDR1 SGHKS, CDR2 YYEKEE (reference sequence). The CDR3: CASSLMVNGPSYEQYF. The CDR3 DNA sequence: TGTGCCAGCAGCTTGATGGTGAACGGCCCCTCCTACGAGCAGTACTTC.

In this sample, this clonotype turned up a few times. Possible read error: a much larger clone is one base away. The J gene is TRBJ2-5, the V gene TRBV11-2, with unresolved D. Germline V gives CDR1 SGHAT, CDR2 FQNNGV. V was cut by 1 base and J by 3 bases, with 6 bases left in between. The CDR3 covers 13 residues. The CDR3 protein is CASSLGSEETQYF. CDR3 nucleotide sequence: TGTGCCAGCAGCTTAGGGTCAGAAGAGACCCAGTACTTC.

This clonotype appeared many times. CDR3 region: CASSRLAGVDEQYF. CDR3 DNA sequence: TGCGCCAGCAGCAGACTAGCGGGAGTAGACGAGCAGTACTTC. J is TRBJ2-7 and V is TRBV5-1, with 12 bases identical to TRBD2. The CDR3 spans 14 residues. V was pared by 4 bases and J by 5 bases, with 4 bases of the junction left unmatched. Germline V lookup: CDR1 SGHRS, CDR2 YFSETQ. The full variable domain, completed using reference TRBV5-1 and TRBJ2-7, is KAGVTQTPRYLIKTRGQQVTLSCSPISGHRSVSWYQQTPGQGLQFLFEYFSETQRNKGNFPGRFSGRQFSNSRSEMNVSTLELGDSALYLCASSRLAGVDEQYFGPGTRLTVT.

A few counts support this clonotype. V and J are TRBV25-1 and TRBJ2-5; D is uncertain. The CDR3 contains 13 residues. The V and J ends lost 5 bases and 2 bases respectively, with 9 bases between them. From germline, CDR1 is MGHDK and CDR2 SYGVNS. The CDR3 DNA reads TGTGCCAGCAGTTGGAGCCGACAAGAGACCCAGTACTTC. Amino acids: CASSWSRQETQYF.

There are a few counts of this clonotype. V and J are TRBV12-3 or TRBV12-4 and TRBJ2-7, with D possibly matching TRBD1 (6 bases). The CDR3 covers 12 residues. V was shortened by 6 bases and J by 4 bases, with 10 bases between the two germline ends. The CDR3 nucleotides are TGTGCCAGCAGCAAGGGACAATACGAGCAGTACTTC. Its translation: CASSKGQYEQYF.

V is TRBV7-8 and J is TRBJ2-5; D gene ambiguous. The CDR3 loop spans 14 amino acids. Deletions cut 5 bases from V and 8 bases from J, with 18 bases between. Germline CDR1 SGHVS, CDR2 FQNEAQ. The CDR3 nucleotides read TGTGCCAGCAGCCCCAGACCGGGCACGGGTACCCAGTACTTC. It encodes CASSPRPGTGTQYF.

This clonotype was detected a few times. In DNA, the CDR3 is TGCGCCAGCAGCCTAGGAGGACAGACGTACCAAGAGACCCAGTACTTC. It specifies CASSLGGQTYQETQYF. The chain combines TRBV4-1 with TRBJ2-5, with D perhaps matching TRBD1 (6 bases). Per germline, CDR1 MGHRA and CDR2 YSYEKL. The CDR3 is 16 residues long. Between the trimmed V and J ends, which lost 4 bases and 0 bases, there was a span of 15 bases.

This clonotype was counted between two and nine times. V is TRBV5-4 and J is TRBJ2-1; no clear D. Germline loops: CDR1 SGHNT, CDR2 YYREEE (reference sequence). The CDR3 totals 15 residues. Trimming cost V 2 bases and J 0 bases, with 9 bases left between them. Written as DNA, the CDR3 is TGTGCCAGCAGCTTAGATGGGTACTCCTACAATGAGCAGTTCTTC. Its translation: CASSLDGYSYNEQFF.

J is TRBJ2-7 and V is TRBV20-1; D is undetermined. The CDR3 runs to 14 residues. V was cut by 7 bases and J by 4 bases, with 20 bases left in between. Germline lookup yields CDR1 DFQATT and CDR2 SNEGSKA (reference sequence). As DNA, the CDR3 is TGCAGTGGGCTAGAGGCCCCCGAAGTATACGAGCAGTACTTC. It encodes CSGLEAPEVYEQYF.

The DNA for the CDR3 is TGCGCCAGCAAAGAATTGGCGAACACCGGGGAGCTGTTTTTT. This translates into CASKELANTGELFF. The chain combines TRBV5-1 with TRBJ2-2; D call uncertain. Trimming cost V 6 bases and J 0 bases, with 9 bases left between them. Germline loops: CDR1 SGHRS, CDR2 YFSETQ. This CDR3 has 14 residues.

The J gene is TRBJ2-5, the V gene TRBV12-3 or TRBV12-4, with TRBD1 identical over 8 bases. V was clipped by 1 base and J by 3 bases; unmatched bases: 4. The CDR3 runs to 15 residues. The CDR3 protein is CASSLGVTGEETQYF. The CDR3 DNA is TGTGCCAGCAGTTTAGGGGTGACAGGGGAAGAGACCCAGTACTTC.

This clonotype has only a few counts. The chain joins TRBV5-1 to TRBJ2-1; 8 bases align to TRBD2. Germline loops: CDR1 SGHRS, CDR2 YFSETQ. The V and J ends lost 4 bases and 8 bases, in that order; junction bases with no gene match: 8. The CDR3 length is 14 residues. CDR3 sequence reads: CASSQRTSIDEQFF. The CDR3 nucleotides read TGCGCCAGCAGCCAAAGGACTAGCATCGATGAGCAGTTCTTC.

This clonotype came up many times. The J gene is TRBJ2-3, the V gene TRBV14; TRBD2 aligns across 12 bases. Germline CDR1 and CDR2: SGHDN and FVKESK. With V trimmed by 4 bases and J by 5 bases, 10 bases remained unmatched. The CDR3 consists of 17 residues. The CDR3 loop is CASSRLASGREEDTQYF. DNA of the CDR3: TGTGCCAGCAGCCGGTTGGCTAGCGGGAGGGAAGAAGATACGCAGTATTTT.

As regards this clonotype: The junction differs from germline at one of its ends, possibly a read error. The rearrangement joins TRBV4-3 to TRBJ2-1; D is ambiguous. The CDR3 loop spans 15 amino acids. CDR1 and CDR2 (germline): LGHNA, YSLEER. The CDR3 DNA follows: TGCACCAGCAGCCAAGATCTCTACGGTCACAATGAGCAGTTCTTC. This gives the protein CTSSQDLYGHNEQFF.

This clonotype was observed many times. DNA for the CDR3: TGCAGCGCCGGGTCAGGGACCAACTATGGCTACACCTTC. This encodes CSAGSGTNYGYTF. The V call is TRBV29-1, the J call TRBJ1-2, with a possible D match to TRBD1 (5 bases). This CDR3 spans 13 amino acids. V lost 7 bases and J 2 bases, leaving 14 bases between the germline ends. Germline CDR1 is SQVTM and CDR2 is ANQGSEA.

This clonotype has only a few counts. DNA for the CDR3: TGTGCCAGCAGCACCCATGACAGGGGAGGGTCTGAAGCTTTCTTT. Amino acid sequence: CASSTHDRGGSEAFF. This chain connects TRBV9 to TRBJ1-1; TRBD1 aligns across 8 bases. From germline, CDR1 is SGDLS and CDR2 YYNGEE. This CDR3 comprises 15 residues. Losses at the gene ends were 4 bases for V and 6 bases for J; bases not matched to a gene: 11.

This clonotype was recorded a few times. The chain has TRBV6-2 or TRBV6-3 and TRBJ2-4, with D possibly matching TRBD2 (6 bases). Germline V gene lookup returns CDR1 MNHEY and CDR2 SVGEGT. V lost 5 bases to trimming and J lost 0 bases, with 8 bases between them. CDR3 length: 14 residues. CDR3 residues: CASSAGLAKNIQYF. Written as DNA, the CDR3 is TGTGCCAGCAGTGCGGGACTAGCCAAAAACATTCAGTACTTC.